These 19 T cell receptor beta chains came from one sample sequenced in a study of T-cell reconstitution after alpha-beta-depleted transplantation in children. Unique molecular identifiers were incorporated into the prepared TCRbeta library. TCRdb re-derived calls from the PCR reads in MiXCR, one entry per CDR3 protein. This sample has about 150,000 distinct CDR3 sequences, with about 9% found just once. The specimen comprised PBMCs, mostly from graft donor cells, sampled 180 days after TCRalphabeta/CD19-depleted stem cell transplant. These receptors were collected from a female patient between 2 and 10 years old who had a stem cell transplant for congenital amegakaryocytic thrombocytopenia, so the T cells may come from the graft donor.

This clonotype has a count of ten or more. This rearrangement joins TRBV5-1 to TRBJ2-5; a possible D gene is TRBD2 (6 bases). This CDR3 region has 14 residues. V was shortened by 1 base and J by 5 bases, with 12 bases between the two germline ends. Germline-derived CDR1 and CDR2 are SGHRS and YFSETQ. The CDR3: CASSLPGDGETQYF. In DNA form, the CDR3 reads TGCGCCAGCAGCTTGCCGGGGGACGGTGAGACCCAGTACTTC.

This clonotype appeared many times. The chain links TRBV5-1 to TRBJ2-1; the D is unclear. The CDR3 runs 13 residues. Per the germline V gene, CDR1 is SGHRS and CDR2 is YFSETQ. The V end was cut by 0 bases, the J end by 2 bases, with 3 bases between. This chain's CDR3 is CASSLETYNEQFF. The CDR3 coding sequence is TGCGCCAGCAGCTTGGAAACCTACAATGAGCAGTTCTTC.

This clonotype has at least ten counts. The chain joins TRBV9 to TRBJ1-1, with a tentative D call TRBD1 (6 bases). Germline-derived CDR1 and CDR2 are SGDLS and YYNGEE. Trimming cost V 0 bases and J 4 bases, with 13 bases left between them. The CDR3 loop spans 15 amino acids. CDR3 sequence: CASSVVLGGGTEAFF. DNA of the CDR3: TGTGCCAGCAGCGTAGTCTTAGGGGGTGGCACTGAAGCTTTCTTT.

In this sample, this clonotype turned up many times. This chain joins TRBV28 and TRBJ2-7; D remains unclear. Germline CDR1 reads MDHEN; CDR2 reads SYDVKM. CDR3 length: 13 residues. Deletions cut 5 bases from V and 4 bases from J, with 12 bases between. The CDR3 protein is CASSARGPYEQYF. In DNA form, the CDR3 reads TGTGCCAGCAGTGCCCGTGGACCGTACGAGCAGTACTTC.

The rearrangement uses TRBV3-1 and TRBJ1-6; 8 bases align to TRBD1. CDR3 size: 14 residues. Losses at the gene ends were 6 bases for V and 11 bases for J; bases not matched to a gene: 9. Germline V gives CDR1 LGHDT, CDR2 YNNKEL (reference sequence). In DNA, the CDR3 is TGTGCCAGCAGTCGACAGGGGATTGATCCACCCCTCCACTTT. Its protein product is CASSRQGIDPPLHF.

The rearrangement joins TRBV20-1 to TRBJ2-1; TRBD2 matches at 16 bases. After removal of 4 bases from V and 5 bases from J, the junction contained 11 bases not matched to a gene. The CDR3 spans 18 residues. Germline V gene sequence: CDR1 DFQATT, CDR2 SNEGSKA (reference sequence). The CDR3 is CSAKDPGLAGGLHNEQFF. The CDR3 DNA sequence: TGCAGTGCTAAGGATCCGGGACTAGCGGGAGGGCTTCACAATGAGCAGTTCTTC.

This clonotype was seen repeatedly, ten times or more. J is TRBJ1-1 and V is TRBV6-5, with D uncertain. CDR1 and CDR2 (germline): MNHEY, SVGAGI. Trimming took 2 bases from V and 7 from J, leaving 11 bases between them. CDR3 length: 13 residues. CDR3 nucleotides: TGTGCCAGCAGTTACAGAAGGTTGAATGAAGCTTTCTTT. Its protein product is CASSYRRLNEAFF.

Many counts were recorded for this clonotype. V and J are TRBV5-1 and TRBJ2-5; D remains unclear. Germline V gene lookup returns CDR1 SGHRS and CDR2 YFSETQ. Deletions cut 0 bases from V and 5 bases from J, with 14 bases between. This CDR3 has 15 amino acids. This chain's CDR3 is CASSLASDLRETQYF. CDR3 sequence (DNA): TGCGCCAGCAGCTTGGCATCCGACCTACGCGAGACCCAGTACTTC.

This clonotype was detected many times. V is TRBV19 and J is TRBJ2-3; D is perhaps TRBD1 or TRBD2 (5 bases each). Germline CDR1 is LNHDA and CDR2 is SQIVND (reference sequence). The length of the CDR3 is 13 residues. V was clipped by 3 bases and J by 6 bases, with 10 bases between them. The CDR3 sequence is CASSMSGTDTQYF. In DNA, the CDR3 is TGTGCCAGTAGTATGTCAGGGACCGATACGCAGTATTTT.

The rearrangement links TRBV14 to TRBJ2-7, with 14 bases that match TRBD2. CDR1 and CDR2 from the germline V gene are SGHDN and FVKESK. V lost 7 bases, J lost 1 base, and 9 bases stayed unmatched. This CDR3 comprises 17 residues. The CDR3: CASNGLAGGPLSYEQYF. In nucleotides, the CDR3 is TGTGCCAGCAACGGACTAGCGGGGGGCCCACTATCCTACGAGCAGTACTTC.

V usage is TRBV28 and J usage is TRBJ1-2, with a tentative D call TRBD1 (5 bases). The CDR3 consists of 15 residues. CDR1 and CDR2 (germline): MDHEN, SYDVKM. Trimming cost V 3 bases and J 1 base, with 12 bases left between them. The CDR3 region has the DNA TGTGCCAGCAGTTTTGCAGGGACGAATAACTATGGCTACACCTTC. It yields the protein CASSFAGTNNYGYTF.

This clonotype has at least ten counts. The J gene is TRBJ2-3, the V gene TRBV14, with TRBD2 matching 9 bases. This CDR3 comprises 14 residues. With V trimmed by 1 base and J by 6 bases, 2 bases remained unmatched. Germline-derived CDR1 and CDR2 are SGHDN and FVKESK. This CDR3 is CASSQGGRADTQYF. Here the CDR3 DNA reads TGTGCCAGCAGCCAAGGCGGGAGGGCGGATACGCAGTATTTT.

The gene calls are TRBV12-3 or TRBV12-4 and TRBJ2-1, with 8 nucleotides matching TRBD2. The ends lost 3 bases at V and 8 bases at J; junction bases unmatched: 12. The CDR3 covers 16 residues. DNA for the CDR3: TGTGCCAGCAGTTTTTTTAGCGGGGCTCTTAGCGATGAGCAGTTCTTC. This encodes CASSFFSGALSDEQFF.

This clonotype has a count of ten or more. The J gene is TRBJ1-1, the V gene TRBV20-1; D not certain. The germline CDR1 and CDR2 sequences are DFQATT and SNEGSKA (reference sequence). The V and J ends lost 1 base and 4 bases respectively, with 10 bases between them. CDR3 length: 13 amino acids. The CDR3 reads CSARGGLSTEAFF. The CDR3 region has the DNA TGCAGTGCTAGAGGGGGTTTGAGCACTGAAGCTTTCTTT.

This clonotype has ten or more counts. This chain joins TRBV20-1 and TRBJ1-3, with D possibly TRBD1 on 5 matching bases. CDR1 DFQATT and CDR2 SNEGSKA come from the germline V gene (reference sequence). V lost 5 bases, J lost 2 bases, and 10 bases lay in between. The CDR3 is 13 residues long. DNA for the CDR3: TGCAGTGCTCCAGGGTTAGCTGGAAACACCATATATTTT. Its translation is CSAPGLAGNTIYF.

This chain uses TRBV19 with TRBJ2-4, with 9 positions matching TRBD1. This CDR3 is 15 amino acids long. Germline CDR1 LNHDA, CDR2 SQIVND (reference sequence). V shed 7 bases and J 12 bases; nucleotides not matched to a gene: 16. Here the CDR3 reads CASTTGLTGGDSQYF. For the CDR3, the DNA is TGTGCCAGTACCACGGGACTAACAGGGGGCGACAGTCAGTACTTC.

The chain uses TRBV11-1 and TRBJ2-3, with 9 nucleotides matching TRBD1. The V and J ends lost 8 bases and 3 bases, in that order; junction bases with no gene match: 24. Germline V gene sequence: CDR1 SGHAT, CDR2 FQDESV (reference sequence). This CDR3 is 20 amino acids long. In DNA, the CDR3 is TGTGCCAGCCCCCATCCCATTTCCGGCCGGGACAGGGCCCGAACAGATACGCAGTATTTT. This sequence encodes CASPHPISGRDRARTDTQYF.

This clonotype occurred many times. This chain joins TRBV5-1 and TRBJ2-7, with D perhaps matching TRBD2 (6 bases). Per germline, CDR1 SGHRS and CDR2 YFSETQ. The CDR3 has 12 amino acids. V was shortened by 2 bases and J by 6 bases, with 9 bases between the two germline ends. Here the CDR3 DNA reads TGCGCCAGCAGCTTTGTGGGGGGCGAGCAGTACTTC. The encoded protein is CASSFVGGEQYF.

The chain employs TRBV18 and TRBJ2-7, with D unclear. With 0 bases removed from V and 6 bases from J, the gap between germline ends came to 9 bases. CDR1 and CDR2 (germline): KGHSH, LQKENI. The CDR3 length is 13 residues. The CDR3 nucleotides read TGTGCCAGCTCACCACCGGTCGAAGGCGAGCAGTACTTC. It codes for CASSPPVEGEQYF.